This T cell receptor (beta chain) came from a study of Tregs in tolerant kidney transplant recipients. Study outcomes and limitations: Biological reproducibility was not directly addressed in this study.

Generated by immunoSEQ multiplex PCR, the TCRdb table keeps only in-frame clones and is missing some. The sample shows about 240,000 clones, 65% to 85% of them seen only once. Comments on this clone: What it binds is not known.

The CDR3 consists of 14 residues. CDR1 and CDR2 (germline): LGHNA, YNFKEQ. V shed 3 bases and J shed 2 bases, with 11 bases lying between them. Source material: CD4+ T cells from blood. This chain connects TRBV4-2 to TRBJ2-7; D unresolved. This TCR was recovered from a human donor in good health. The DNA of the CDR3 is TGTGCCAGCAGCCAGGCACGGCCGCCCTACGAGCAGTACTTC. This codes for CASSQARPPYEQYF.